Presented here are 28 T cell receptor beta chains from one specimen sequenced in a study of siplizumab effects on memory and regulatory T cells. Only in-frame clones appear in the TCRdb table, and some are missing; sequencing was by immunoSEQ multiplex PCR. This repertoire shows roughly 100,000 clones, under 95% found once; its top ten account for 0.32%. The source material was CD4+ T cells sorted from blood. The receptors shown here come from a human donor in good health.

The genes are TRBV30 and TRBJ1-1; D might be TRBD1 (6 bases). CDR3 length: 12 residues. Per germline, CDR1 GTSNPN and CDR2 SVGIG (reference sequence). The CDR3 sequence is CGLAGANTEAFF. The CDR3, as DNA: TGTGGGTTAGCGGGGGCGAACACTGAAGCTTTCTTT.

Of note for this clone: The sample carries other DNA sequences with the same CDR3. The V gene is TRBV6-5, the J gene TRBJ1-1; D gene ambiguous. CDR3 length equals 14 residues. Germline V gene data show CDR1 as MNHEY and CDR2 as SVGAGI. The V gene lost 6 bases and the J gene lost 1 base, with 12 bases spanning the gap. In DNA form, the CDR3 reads TGTGCCAGCAGGCGCGACACGGGGAACACTGAAGCTTTCTTT. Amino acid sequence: CASRRDTGNTEAFF.

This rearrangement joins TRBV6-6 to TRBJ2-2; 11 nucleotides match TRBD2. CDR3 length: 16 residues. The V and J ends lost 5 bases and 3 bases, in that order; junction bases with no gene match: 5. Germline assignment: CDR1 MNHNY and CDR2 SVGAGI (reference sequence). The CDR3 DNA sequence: TGTGCCAGCAGTAATATACTAGCGGGGGACACCGGGGAGCTGTTTTTT. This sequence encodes CASSNILAGDTGELFF.

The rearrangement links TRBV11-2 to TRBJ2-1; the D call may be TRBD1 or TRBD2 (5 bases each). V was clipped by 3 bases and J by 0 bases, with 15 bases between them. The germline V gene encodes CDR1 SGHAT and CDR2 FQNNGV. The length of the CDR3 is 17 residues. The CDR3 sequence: CASSLGEVQSSYNEQFF. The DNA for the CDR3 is TGTGCCAGCAGCTTGGGGGAAGTCCAGAGCTCCTACAATGAGCAGTTCTTC.

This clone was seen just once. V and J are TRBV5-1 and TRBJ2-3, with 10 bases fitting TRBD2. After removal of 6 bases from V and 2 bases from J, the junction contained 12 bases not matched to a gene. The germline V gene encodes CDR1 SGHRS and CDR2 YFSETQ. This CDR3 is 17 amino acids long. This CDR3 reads CASNPSGRGRLTDTQYF. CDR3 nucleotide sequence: TGCGCCAGCAATCCTAGCGGGAGAGGGCGACTCACAGATACGCAGTATTTT.

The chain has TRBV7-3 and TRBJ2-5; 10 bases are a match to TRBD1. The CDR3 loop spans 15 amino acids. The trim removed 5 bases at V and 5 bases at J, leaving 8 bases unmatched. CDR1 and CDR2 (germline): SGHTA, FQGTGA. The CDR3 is CASSIRQGARETQYF. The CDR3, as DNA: TGTGCCAGCAGCATAAGACAGGGGGCGAGGGAGACCCAGTACTTC.

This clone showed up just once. This chain's CDR3 is CATSRETDNTEAFF. CDR3 nucleotides: TGTGCCACCAGCAGAGAGACGGACAACACTGAAGCTTTCTTT. The chain combines TRBV15 with TRBJ1-1; D is undetermined. Trimming took 0 bases from V and 2 from J, leaving 7 bases between them. Per germline, CDR1 LNHNV and CDR2 YYDKDF (reference sequence). This CDR3 is built from 14 residues.

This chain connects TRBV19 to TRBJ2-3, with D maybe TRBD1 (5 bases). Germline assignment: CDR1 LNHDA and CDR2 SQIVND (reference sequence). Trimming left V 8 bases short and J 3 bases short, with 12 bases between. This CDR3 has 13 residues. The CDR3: CASRADKTDTQYF. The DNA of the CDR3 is TGTGCCAGTCGGGCGGACAAAACAGATACGCAGTATTTT.

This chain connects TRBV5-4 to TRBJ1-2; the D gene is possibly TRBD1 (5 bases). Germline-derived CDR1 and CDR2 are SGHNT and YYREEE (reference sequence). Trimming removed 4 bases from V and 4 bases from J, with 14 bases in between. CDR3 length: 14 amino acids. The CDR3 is CASSPGTVSYGYTF. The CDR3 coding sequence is TGTGCCAGCAGCCCCGGGACTGTAAGCTATGGCTACACCTTC.

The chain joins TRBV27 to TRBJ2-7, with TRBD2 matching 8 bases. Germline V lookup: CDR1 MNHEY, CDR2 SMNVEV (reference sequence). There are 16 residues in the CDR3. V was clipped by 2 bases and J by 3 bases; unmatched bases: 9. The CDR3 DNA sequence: TGTGCCAGCAGTTTAGACCGTCCGGGACTAGTCTACGAGCAGTACTTC. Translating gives CASSLDRPGLVYEQYF.

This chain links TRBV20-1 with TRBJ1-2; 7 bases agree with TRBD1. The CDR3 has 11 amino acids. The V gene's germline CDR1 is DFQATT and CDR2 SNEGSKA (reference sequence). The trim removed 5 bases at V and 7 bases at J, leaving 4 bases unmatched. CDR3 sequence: CSAQGVSGYTF. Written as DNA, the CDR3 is TGCAGTGCTCAGGGGGTGTCTGGCTACACCTTC.

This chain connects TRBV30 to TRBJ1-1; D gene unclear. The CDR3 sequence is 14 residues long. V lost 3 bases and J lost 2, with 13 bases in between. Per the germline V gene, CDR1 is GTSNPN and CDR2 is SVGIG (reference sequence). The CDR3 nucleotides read TGTGCCTGGAGAGTTCTAAACGGAAACACTGAAGCTTTCTTT. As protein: CAWRVLNGNTEAFF.

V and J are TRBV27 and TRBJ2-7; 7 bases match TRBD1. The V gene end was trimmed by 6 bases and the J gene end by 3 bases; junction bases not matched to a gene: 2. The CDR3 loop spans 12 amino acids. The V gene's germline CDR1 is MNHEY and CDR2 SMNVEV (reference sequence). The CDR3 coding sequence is TGTGCCAGCAGGGGGGACAGCTACGAGCAGTACTTC. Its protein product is CASRGDSYEQYF.

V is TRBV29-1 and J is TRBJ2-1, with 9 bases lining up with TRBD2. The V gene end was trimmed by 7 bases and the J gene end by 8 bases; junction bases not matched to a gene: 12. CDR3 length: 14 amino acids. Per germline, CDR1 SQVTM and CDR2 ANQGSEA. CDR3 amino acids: CSGDSGRVVHEQFF. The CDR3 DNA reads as TGCAGCGGGGATAGCGGGAGAGTCGTCCATGAGCAGTTCTTC.

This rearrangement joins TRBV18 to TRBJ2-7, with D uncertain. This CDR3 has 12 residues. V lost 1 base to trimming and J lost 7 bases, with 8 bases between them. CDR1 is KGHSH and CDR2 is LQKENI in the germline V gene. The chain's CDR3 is CASSPHPREQYF. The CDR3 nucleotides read TGTGCCAGCTCACCACATCCCCGGGAGCAGTACTTC. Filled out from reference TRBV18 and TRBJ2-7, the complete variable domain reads NAGVMQNPRHLVRRRGQEARLRCSPMKGHSHVYWYRQLPEEGLKFMVYLQKENIIDESGMPKERFSAEFPKEGPSILRIQQVVRGDSAAYFCASSPHPREQYFGPGTRLTVT.

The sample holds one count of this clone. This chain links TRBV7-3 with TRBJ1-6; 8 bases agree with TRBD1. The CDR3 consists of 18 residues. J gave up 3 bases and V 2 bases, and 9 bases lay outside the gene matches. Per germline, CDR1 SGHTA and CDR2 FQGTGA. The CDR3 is CASSLYGTGTDYNSPLHF. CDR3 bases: TGTGCCAGCAGCTTATACGGGACAGGAACCGACTATAATTCACCCCTCCACTTT.

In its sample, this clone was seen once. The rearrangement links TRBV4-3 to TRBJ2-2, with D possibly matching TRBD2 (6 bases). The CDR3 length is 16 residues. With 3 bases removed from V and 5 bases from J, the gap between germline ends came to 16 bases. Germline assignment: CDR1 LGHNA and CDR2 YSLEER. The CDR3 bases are TGCGCCAGCAGCCAGACTAGGGCAATTCTTACCGGGGAGCTGTTTTTT. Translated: CASSQTRAILTGELFF.

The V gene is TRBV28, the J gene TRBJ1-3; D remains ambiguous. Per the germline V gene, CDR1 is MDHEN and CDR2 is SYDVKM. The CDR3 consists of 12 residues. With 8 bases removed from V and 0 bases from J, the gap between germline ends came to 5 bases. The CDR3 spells CASEGSGNTIYF. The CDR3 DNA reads TGTGCCAGCGAGGGCTCTGGAAACACCATATATTTT.

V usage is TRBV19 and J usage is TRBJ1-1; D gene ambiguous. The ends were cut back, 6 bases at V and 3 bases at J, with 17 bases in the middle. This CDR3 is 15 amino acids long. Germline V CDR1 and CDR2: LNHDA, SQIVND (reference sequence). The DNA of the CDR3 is TGTGCCAGTAGCCCGTCTTCCGTTCGGGACACTGAAGCTTTCTTT. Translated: CASSPSSVRDTEAFF.

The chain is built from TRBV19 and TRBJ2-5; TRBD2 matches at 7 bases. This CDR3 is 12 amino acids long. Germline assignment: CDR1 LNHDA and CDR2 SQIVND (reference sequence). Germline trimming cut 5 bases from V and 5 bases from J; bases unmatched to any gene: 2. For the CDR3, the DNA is TGTGCCAGTAGTCAGGGAGGGGAGACCCAGTACTTC. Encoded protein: CASSQGGETQYF.

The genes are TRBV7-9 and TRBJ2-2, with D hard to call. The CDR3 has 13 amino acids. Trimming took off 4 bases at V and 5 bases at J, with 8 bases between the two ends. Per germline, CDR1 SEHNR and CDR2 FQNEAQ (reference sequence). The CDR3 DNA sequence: TGTGCCAGCAGCTCAATACGTACCGGGGAGCTGTTTTTT. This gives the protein CASSSIRTGELFF.

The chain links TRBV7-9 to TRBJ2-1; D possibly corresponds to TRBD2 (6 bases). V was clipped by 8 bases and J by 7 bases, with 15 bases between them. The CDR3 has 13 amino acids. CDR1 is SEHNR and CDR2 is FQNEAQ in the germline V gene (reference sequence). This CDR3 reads CASELWGDNEQFF. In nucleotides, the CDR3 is TGTGCCAGCGAACTATGGGGGGATAATGAGCAGTTCTTC.

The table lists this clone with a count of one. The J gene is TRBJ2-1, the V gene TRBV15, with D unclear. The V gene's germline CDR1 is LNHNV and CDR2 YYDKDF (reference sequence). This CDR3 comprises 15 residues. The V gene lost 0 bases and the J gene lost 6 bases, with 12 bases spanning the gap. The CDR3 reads CATSRDWAGSNEQFF. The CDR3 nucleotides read TGTGCCACCAGCAGAGATTGGGCAGGCTCCAATGAGCAGTTCTTC.

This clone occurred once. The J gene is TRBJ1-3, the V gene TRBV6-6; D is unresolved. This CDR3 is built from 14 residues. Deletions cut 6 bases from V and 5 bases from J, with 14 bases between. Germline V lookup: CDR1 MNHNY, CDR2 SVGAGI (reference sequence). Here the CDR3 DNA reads TGTGCCAGCAGCCCGGCCCAGGCCCGAAACACCATATATTTT. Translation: CASSPAQARNTIYF.

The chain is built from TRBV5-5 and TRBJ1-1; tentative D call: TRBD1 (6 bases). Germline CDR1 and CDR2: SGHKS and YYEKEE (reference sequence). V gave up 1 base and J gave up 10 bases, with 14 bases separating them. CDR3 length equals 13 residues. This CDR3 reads CASSLTQGLAAFF. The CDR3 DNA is TGTGCCAGCAGCTTGACACAGGGTCTCGCAGCTTTCTTT.

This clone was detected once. CDR3 amino acids: CASSPRQGLGYGYTF. As DNA, the CDR3 is TGTGCCAGCAGTCCACGACAGGGGTTAGGGTATGGCTACACCTTC. The V gene is TRBV27, the J gene TRBJ1-2; TRBD1 aligns across 8 bases. The CDR3 has 15 residues. V lost 5 bases and J lost 5; bases outside the gene matches: 10. CDR1 and CDR2 (germline): MNHEY, SMNVEV (reference sequence).

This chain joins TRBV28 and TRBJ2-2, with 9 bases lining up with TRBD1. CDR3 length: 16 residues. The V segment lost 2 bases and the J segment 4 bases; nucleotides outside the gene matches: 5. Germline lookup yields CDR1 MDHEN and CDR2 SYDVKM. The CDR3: CASSLGGTGLTGELFF. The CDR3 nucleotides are TGTGCCAGCAGTTTAGGGGGGACAGGGCTCACCGGGGAGCTGTTTTTT.

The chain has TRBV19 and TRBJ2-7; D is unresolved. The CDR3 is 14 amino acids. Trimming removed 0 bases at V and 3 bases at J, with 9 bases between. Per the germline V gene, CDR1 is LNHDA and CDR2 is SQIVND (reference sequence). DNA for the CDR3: TGTGCCAGTAGTATAGAGGCAGGCAACTACGAGCAGTACTTC. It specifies CASSIEAGNYEQYF.